This TCR beta chain was sequenced during a study of blood T cell repertoires in COVID-19. Turning to the study itself: Researchers got acute and convalescent COVID-19 samples from the United States, Italy and Spain.

The V end lost 0 bases, the J end lost 0 bases, and 15 bases lay between the germline ends. Germline CDR1 and CDR2: MGHRA and YSYEKL. This CDR3 region has 18 residues. Per the authors' pipeline: Amplification with reference gene primers provided the estimates of nucleated cell counts. Sequenced by immunoSEQ multiplex PCR; TCRdb stores in-frame clones only, minus some. V, J and clone size were drawn from that table, and D and trimming were deduced from the DNA. The sample yields roughly 120,000 clones, roughly 90% seen once. The rearrangement links TRBV4-1 to TRBJ2-1, with D tentatively TRBD1 (6 bases). The sample comprised peripheral blood. The TCR sequence derives from a woman aged 55-70 years with COVID-19, enrolled during active disease. CDR3 nucleotides: TGCGCCAGCAGCCAAGATAGTGGGACACCCCTCTCCTACAATGAGCAGTTCTTC. Translation gives CASSQDSGTPLSYNEQFF.